A selection of T cell receptor beta chains follows, all from one sample in a study of T cell responses to AZD1222 COVID-19 vaccine. Repertoires were generated with immunoSEQ multiplex PCR, while TCRdb's copy carries only in-frame clones and drops some. The sample yields approximately 98,000 clones, around 84% seen once. The sample in question was peripheral blood, obtained on day 0 of AZD1222 vaccination. The receptors were gathered from an adult in good health. The CDR3 runs from the conserved cysteine through the conserved F or W. D genes are given only for firm matches. Some rows have no size entry. The others give once, few or many, or a class for an expanded clone.

TRBV6-5	.	TRBJ1-2	.	TGTGCCAGCAGCTACTCCGGGGGAAGCAACTATGGCTACACCTTC	CASSYSGGSNYGYTF
TRBV7-2	.	TRBJ1-2	.	TGTGCCAGCAGCTCTTTCGGGGACCGAGGCTACACCTTC	CASSSFGDRGYTF
TRBV10-2	.	TRBJ1-6	.	TGCGCCAGCTGGGGTGGGCGGGGAAATTCACCCCTCCACTTT	CASWGGRGNSPLHF
TRBV9	.	TRBJ1-5	.	TGTGCCAGCAGCGGACCGGGAGATAATCAGCCCCAGCATTTT	CASSGPGDNQPQHF
TRBV4-2	.	TRBJ2-5	TRBD1	TGTGCCAGCAGCCAAGAGGTGCAGGGGGCTTTAGAGACCCAGTACTTC	CASSQEVQGALETQYF
TRBV5-1	few	TRBJ1-2	.	TGCGCCAGCAGCTTGGGAGGGTCCCGGGGCTACACCTTC	CASSLGGSRGYTF
TRBV7-9	.	TRBJ1-2	.	TGTGCCAGCAGCCCGCGAAGTGGTGGCTACACCTTC	CASSPRSGGYTF
TRBV6-5	.	TRBJ1-2	.	TGTGCCAGCAGTTACAGGGTCGACACGGGTGCTTATGGCTACACCTTC	CASSYRVDTGAYGYTF
TRBV5-1	.	TRBJ1-1	.	TGCGCCAGCAGCTTGTTTCAAGGGATGGCTTTCTTT	CASSLFQGMAFF
TRBV4-1	.	TRBJ1-2	TRBD1	TGCGCCAGCAGCGTCCAGGGGGGACCGCATAACTATGGCTACACCTTC	CASSVQGGPHNYGYTF
TRBV6-6	.	TRBJ2-7	TRBD2	TGTGCCAGCAGTCCGGGGGGGCTGAGGGAGCAGTACTTC	CASSPGGLREQYF
TRBV28	.	TRBJ2-5	.	TGTGCCAGCAGTTACCAGTTACGAGAGACCCAGTACTTC	CASSYQLRETQYF
TRBV12-3/TRBV12-4	.	TRBJ1-1	.	TGTGCCAGCAGACGACGGAACACTGAAGCTTTCTTT	CASRRRNTEAFF
TRBV21-1	.	TRBJ2-7	.	TGTGCCAGCAGCCCGCGGGGGGGTAGGGGTAACTTCTACGAGCAGTACTTC	CASSPRGGRGNFYEQYF
TRBV5-6	once	TRBJ1-1	TRBD1	TGTGCCAGCAGCTTCGGACAGGGGTATGCGAACACTGAAGCTTTCTTT	CASSFGQGYANTEAFF
TRBV19	.	TRBJ2-5	.	TGTGCCAGTAGTATAGATGGGGGCAGTCAAGAGACCCAGTACTTC	CASSIDGGSQETQYF
TRBV28	once	TRBJ2-7	.	TGTGCCAGCAGTTTGGGGGCCGGGGCCTCTCACTACGAGCAGTACTTC	CASSLGAGASHYEQYF
TRBV4-1	once	TRBJ2-2	.	TGCGCCAGCAGCCAAGATCGCGGGCCCGGGGAGCTGTTTTTT	CASSQDRGPGELFF
TRBV2	.	TRBJ2-3	TRBD2	TGTGCCAGCAGTCGGCAAGGCGGGGGGGCAGGGGATACGCAGTATTTT	CASSRQGGGAGDTQYF
TRBV7-8	.	TRBJ2-7	.	TGTGCCAGCAGCTATACTAGCTCCTACGAGCAGTACTTC	CASSYTSSYEQYF
TRBV7-2	.	TRBJ1-2	.	TGTGCCAGCAGCTTCGGGGGCCACCCGGGCTACACCTTC	CASSFGGHPGYTF
TRBV7-2	.	TRBJ2-7	.	TGTGCCAGCAGCTTAGGTACGACCCGCGAGCAGTACTTC	CASSLGTTREQYF
TRBV24-1	.	TRBJ1-5	.	TGTGCCACCAGTGATCACAGGGAGACGCAGCCCCAGCATTTT	CATSDHRETQPQHF
TRBV28	.	TRBJ1-5	.	TGTGCCAGCACCCCCCCGGGGGTTGGGAATCAGCCCCAGCATTTT	CASTPPGVGNQPQHF
TRBV18	.	TRBJ1-1	.	TGTGCCAGCTCACCACCGGGGCAGGGAGGAGCTGAAGCTTTCTTT	CASSPPGQGGAEAFF
TRBV5-1	.	TRBJ2-4	TRBD1	TGCGCCAGCAGCCCGGGACAGGACATTCAGTACTTC	CASSPGQDIQYF
TRBV6-5	.	TRBJ1-2	.	TGTGCCAGCAGTCCCCCCACGGGGGGGGCGGGCGGCTACACCTTC	CASSPPTGGAGGYTF
TRBV28	.	TRBJ1-1	.	TGTGCCAGCAGACAAGGAGGGACGCTGAACACTGAAGCTTTCTTT	CASRQGGTLNTEAFF
TRBV27	.	TRBJ1-2	.	TGTGCCAGCAGTTTAGTTGCGGGATTTTTGGAAGGCTACACCTTC	CASSLVAGFLEGYTF
TRBV15	once	TRBJ2-2	TRBD2	TGTGCCACCAGCGACCCGGGGGGATGGGGCATCCGGACGGCCGGGGAGCTGTTTTTT	CATSDPGGWGIRTAGELFF
TRBV4-2	.	TRBJ1-2	.	TGTGCCAGCAGCCAAGAAGTAGGGGGGACCGGGGTCTACACCTTC	CASSQEVGGTGVYTF
TRBV5-4	.	TRBJ1-1	.	TGTGCCAGCAGCCCGGCGATCTTAGCTAACACTGAAGCTTTCTTT	CASSPAILANTEAFF
TRBV28	.	TRBJ1-3	.	TGTGCCAGCAGCGAGGGGATGGGATTGACTGGAAACACCATATATTTT	CASSEGMGLTGNTIYF
TRBV4-1	.	TRBJ2-3	TRBD2	TGCGCCAGCAGCCACCCTCTCAGGGCGGGGGGGAGCACAGATACGCAGTATTTT	CASSHPLRAGGSTDTQYF
TRBV25-1	few	TRBJ1-6	.	TGTGCCAGCAGAGGACATGGGGATTCACCCCTCCACTTT	CASRGHGDSPLHF
TRBV7-9	once	TRBJ1-6	.	TGTGCCAGCAGCTTAGTTCCGAATTCACCCCTCCACTTT	CASSLVPNSPLHF
TRBV9	.	TRBJ2-3	TRBD2	TGTGCCAGCAGCGTACGTTATAGCGGGGGGTGGGATACGCAGTATTTT	CASSVRYSGGWDTQYF